Included here is one TCR beta chain sequence, with context. No antigen is known for it. Nothing much larger sits one base from this clone, and base qualities are not available. There are 14 amino acids in the CDR3, from cysteine to phenylalanine inclusive. Left in the record is the CDR3 DNA by itself, 42 bases read in frame from the first base. CDR1 is given as SGHTS and CDR2 as YDEGEE, both from the germline V gene. TCRdb lists the instrument as Illumina HiSeq 2000. TCR beta chain libraries were generated by multiplex PCR amplification. The amplified TCR beta chain products were analyzed by high-throughput sequencing. Through fastp at Q25 and MiXCR, TCRdb rebuilt clones from the public reads, retaining in-frame beta chains. Entries are consolidated by CDR3 protein sequence, retaining the most common genes and DNA. Across this sample there are tens of thousands of distinct CDR3 sequences, with under 45% seen only once. The ten largest clonotypes hold 10% of the sample.

This specimen comes from a study of breast tumors, draining lymph nodes, adjacent tissues (dated by TCRdb to 2015 to 2016). Regarding the study in general: Breast cancer patients provided tumor, adjacent nontumor tissue and axillary lymph nodes, and the study compared the TCR beta repertoires across these three sources. The study aimed to assess the relationships and possible T-cell exchange between tumor, surrounding tissue and draining lymph node repertoires in human breast cancer. Study-wide findings and limitations: The data were considered consistent with most tumor T cells being derived from the lymph node and subsequently expanding within tumor tissue. Tumor and nontumor tissue repertoires were significantly more similar in luminal-like than in basal-like breast cancer. Tumor T-cell repertoires showed less diversity than lymph node repertoires and more diversity than nontumor tissue repertoires, and tumor T-cell repertoires showed preferential V and J gene usage. Rather than being directly demonstrated, the conclusion that tumor T cells originate in lymph nodes was presented as consistent with a hypothesis.

The sample comprised breast tumor tissue. The rearrangement combines TRBV5-8 with TRBJ2-7; the best D guess is TRBD1, with 5 bases matching. The sequence came from a female donor with breast cancer. Some clones in this sample may be carry-over from other donors' samples. The CDR3 region reads CAGSLGEYDYEQYF. In nucleotides, the sequence is TGTGCTGGCAGCTTAGGGGAATACGACTACGAGCAGTACTTC. With the portions outside the CDR3 filled from the reference TRBV5-8 and TRBJ2-7 genes, the complete variable region becomes EAGVTQSPTHLIKTRGQQATLRCSPISGHTSVYWYQQALGLGLQFLLWYDEGEERNRGNFPPRFSGRQFPNYSSELNVNALELEDSALYLCAGSLGEYDYEQYFGPGTRLTVT.